These 27 T cell receptor beta chains were sequenced from one sample in a study of OX40 agonist ivuxolimab in advanced cancers. Sequencing was performed with immunoSEQ multiplex PCR; in TCRdb, only in-frame clones are kept and a portion is missing. This table holds fewer than 65,000 clones, roughly 93% found once. Source: CD4+ or CD8+ T cells sorted from blood, taken in a trial of the OX40 agonist ivuxolimab. Source of these receptors: an adult with an advanced solid tumor such as melanoma, head and neck, liver or kidney cancer.

The V call is TRBV7-2, the J call TRBJ2-1, with 9 nucleotides matching TRBD1. After removal of 2 bases from V and 5 bases from J, the junction contained 4 bases not matched to a gene. Germline V CDR1 and CDR2: SGHTA, FQGNSA. CDR3 length equals 15 residues. The DNA for the CDR3 is TGTGCCAGCAGCTTATGGTGGACAGGGGACAATGAGCAGTTCTTC. It specifies CASSLWWTGDNEQFF.

This chain uses TRBV28 with TRBJ2-7; D unclear. This CDR3 is 10 amino acids long. CDR1 and CDR2 from the germline V gene are MDHEN and SYDVKM. V was shortened by 6 bases and J by 5 bases, with 5 bases between the two germline ends. This CDR3 reads CASSGNEQYF. In DNA, the CDR3 is TGTGCCAGCAGCGGAAACGAGCAGTACTTC.

V is TRBV2 and J is TRBJ2-5; 7 bases fit TRBD1. V gave up 6 bases and J gave up 2 bases; unmatched junction bases: 3. This CDR3 contains 13 residues. Germline lookup yields CDR1 SNHLY and CDR2 FYNNEI. CDR3 bases: TGTGCCAGCAGGCACAGGGGACAAGAGACCCAGTACTTC. This gives the protein CASRHRGQETQYF. The entire variable domain, with the rest obtained from reference TRBV2 and TRBJ2-5, is as follows: EPEVTQTPSHQVTQMGQEVILRCVPISNHLYFYWYRQILGQKVEFLVSFYNNEISEKSEIFDDQFSVERPDGSNFTLKIRSTKLEDSAMYFCASRHRGQETQYFGPGTRLLVL.

The V gene is TRBV15, the J gene TRBJ2-3, with TRBD2 as a possible D gene (5 bases). The V gene's germline CDR1 is LNHNV and CDR2 YYDKDF (reference sequence). CDR3 length equals 17 residues. Trimming took off 1 base at V and 1 base at J, with 15 bases between the two ends. CDR3 loop: CATSRASGPWGTDTQYF. Written as DNA, the CDR3 is TGTGCCACCAGCAGAGCCAGCGGACCCTGGGGCACAGATACGCAGTATTTT. Full variable domain (rest looked up from reference TRBV15 and TRBJ2-3): DAMVIQNPRYQVTQFGKPVTLSCSQTLNHNVMYWYQQKSSQAPKLLFHYYDKDFNNEADTPDNFQSRRPNTSFCFLDIRSPGLGDTAMYLCATSRASGPWGTDTQYFGPGTRLTVL.

The gene calls are TRBV5-1 and TRBJ1-1; 8 bases are shared with TRBD1. The CDR3 has 17 amino acids. Unmatched junction bases numbered 12, after V lost 5 bases and J lost 0 bases. Germline CDR1 reads SGHRS; CDR2 reads YFSETQ. The CDR3: CASSTSGTGYMNTEAFF. In DNA, the CDR3 is TGCGCCAGCAGTACCTCCGGGACAGGTTACATGAACACTGAAGCTTTCTTT.

This sequence joins TRBV6-5 and TRBJ2-7, with 7 bases matching TRBD2. CDR3 length equals 13 residues. Germline V gene data show CDR1 as MNHEY and CDR2 as SVGAGI. V dropped 7 bases and J dropped 5; count of bases not matched to a gene: 8. CDR3 DNA: TGTGCCAGCACGGGCGGGAGTGGCGACGAGCAGTACTTC. Translating it yields CASTGGSGDEQYF.

This clone has just one count. This chain uses TRBV19 with TRBJ1-2; 10 bases line up with TRBD1. Germline assignment: CDR1 LNHDA and CDR2 SQIVND (reference sequence). The V segment lost 7 bases and the J segment 3 bases; nucleotides outside the gene matches: 11. This CDR3 comprises 16 residues. CDR3 residues: CASIAGTGATDYGYTF. CDR3 DNA sequence: TGTGCCAGTATCGCGGGGACAGGGGCCACTGACTATGGCTACACCTTC.

The rearrangement links TRBV27 to TRBJ1-1, with D unclear. The V end was cut by 5 bases, the J end by 4 bases, with 11 bases between. This CDR3 has 13 residues. The germline gives CDR1 MNHEY, CDR2 SMNVEV (reference sequence). CDR3 loop: CASSLAARTEAFF. As DNA, the CDR3 is TGTGCCAGCAGTCTGGCTGCGCGCACTGAAGCTTTCTTT.

This chain connects TRBV11-1 to TRBJ2-7, with D unresolved. V was shortened by 3 bases and J by 3 bases, with 6 bases between the two germline ends. The CDR3 loop spans 12 amino acids. The germline gives CDR1 SGHAT, CDR2 FQDESV (reference sequence). CDR3 sequence reads: CASSFGSYEQYF. In DNA form, the CDR3 reads TGTGCCAGCAGCTTCGGCAGCTACGAGCAGTACTTC.

The chain recombines TRBV4-1 with TRBJ2-3; TRBD2 might be the D (5 bases). V gave up 3 bases and J gave up 7 bases, with 20 bases separating them. The CDR3 sequence is 16 residues long. Germline V CDR1 and CDR2: MGHRA, YSYEKL. The CDR3: CASSQEPGIFEYTQYF. CDR3 DNA sequence: TGCGCCAGCAGCCAGGAACCGGGAATCTTCGAGTATACGCAGTATTTT.

This chain connects TRBV5-3 to TRBJ2-7; weak D call: TRBD2 (5 bases). TRBV5-3 is an ORF; its function is uncertain. Trimming left V 0 bases short and J 0 bases short, with 16 bases between. The CDR3 runs 17 residues. The CDR3 protein is CARSLVGNHTISYEQYF. Written as DNA, the CDR3 is TGTGCCAGAAGCTTGGTCGGGAATCACACTATCTCCTACGAGCAGTACTTC.

The chain is built from TRBV7-8 and TRBJ2-1, with TRBD2 matching over 11 bases. The CDR3 has 16 residues. J was trimmed by 2 bases and V by 8 bases; bases with no gene match: 8. Germline lookup yields CDR1 SGHVS and CDR2 FQNEAQ. The CDR3 loop is CASGLAGGQAYNEQFF. Written as DNA, the CDR3 is TGTGCCAGCGGTTTAGCGGGAGGGCAGGCCTACAATGAGCAGTTCTTC.

V usage is TRBV15 and J usage is TRBJ2-6, with D hard to call. Germline CDR1 is LNHNV and CDR2 is YYDKDF (reference sequence). Trimming took 3 bases from V and 0 from J, leaving 9 bases between them. There are 16 residues in the CDR3. CDR3 residues: CATSRPDLSGANVLTF. The CDR3 bases are TGTGCCACCAGCAGGCCAGACCTCTCTGGGGCCAACGTCCTGACTTTC.

V gene TRBV19 combines with J gene TRBJ2-3; D gene unclear. Germline-derived CDR1 and CDR2 are LNHDA and SQIVND (reference sequence). This CDR3 region has 16 residues. Trimming removed 2 bases from V and 2 bases from J, with 14 bases in between. CDR3 loop: CASSIRYSLATDTQYF. CDR3 nucleotide sequence: TGTGCCAGTAGTATACGGTATTCACTGGCCACAGATACGCAGTATTTT. Based on the CDR3 plus reference TRBV19 and TRBJ2-3, the full variable domain is DGGITQSPKYLFRKEGQNVTLSCEQNLNHDAMYWYRQDPGQGLRLIYYSQIVNDFQKGDIAEGYSVSREKKESFPLTVTSAQKNPTAFYLCASSIRYSLATDTQYFGPGTRLTVL.

The chain carries TRBV5-6 and TRBJ1-2, with D uncertain. Looked up from germline, CDR1 is SGHDT and CDR2 is YYEEEE. The CDR3 is made up of 14 amino acids. V shed 5 bases and J shed 5 bases, with 16 bases lying between them. The CDR3 bases are TGTGCCAGCAGACTCAGCGGAGGAGGGTATGGCTACACCTTC. Encoded protein: CASRLSGGGYGYTF.

The rearrangement joins TRBV7-9 to TRBJ2-6; a possible D gene is TRBD2 (5 bases). V was shortened by 1 base and J by 4 bases, with 14 bases between the two germline ends. There are 17 residues in the CDR3. Germline CDR1 reads SEHNR; CDR2 reads FQNEAQ (reference sequence). CDR3 DNA sequence: TGTGCCAGCAGCTTAGGGACTCAGGTAGAAGGGGCCAACGTCCTGACTTTC. Translation: CASSLGTQVEGANVLTF.

The chain links TRBV11-1 to TRBJ1-1; D remains ambiguous. Deletions cut 1 base from V and 3 bases from J, with 12 bases between. The CDR3 has 15 amino acids. Germline V gene sequence: CDR1 SGHAT, CDR2 FQDESV (reference sequence). DNA of the CDR3: TGTGCCAGCAGCTTAGAATGGGGAGCCTACACTGAAGCTTTCTTT. It specifies CASSLEWGAYTEAFF.

The V call is TRBV29-1, the J call TRBJ2-2; 11 positions match TRBD2. The CDR3 covers 18 residues. Per the germline V gene, CDR1 is SQVTM and CDR2 is ANQGSEA. J was trimmed by 6 bases and V by 4 bases; bases with no gene match: 16. The DNA for the CDR3 is TGCAGCGTTGGAATTTTACTAGCGGGAGATGAGATCCCCGGGGAGCTGTTTTTT. Its protein is CSVGILLAGDEIPGELFF.

The V and J genes are TRBV7-8 and TRBJ1-2, with 7 bases aligning to TRBD1. V trimming: 0 bases; J trimming: 5 bases; junction bases outside the gene matches: 9. This CDR3 comprises 16 residues. Germline CDR1 and CDR2: SGHVS and FQNEAQ. The DNA for the CDR3 is TGTGCCAGCAGCTTAGCGGGAGGAGGGGGCGGTTATGGCTACACCTTC. Translation gives CASSLAGGGGGYGYTF.

The chain is built from TRBV4-1 and TRBJ1-5; D is unclear. This CDR3 spans 15 amino acids. The germline CDR1 and CDR2 sequences are MGHRA and YSYEKL. Trimming took off 4 bases at V and 0 bases at J, with 10 bases between the two ends. The CDR3 loop is CASSPGLNSNQPQHF. As DNA, the CDR3 is TGCGCCAGCAGCCCCGGACTAAATAGCAATCAGCCCCAGCATTTT.

The J gene is TRBJ2-3, the V gene TRBV6-5, with D uncertain. This CDR3 has 14 amino acids. Trimming stripped 4 bases from V and 5 bases from J, with 13 bases between. Germline V gene sequence: CDR1 MNHEY, CDR2 SVGAGI. The CDR3 nucleotides read TGTGCCAGCAGTTTAAACGTCGGCGAAGATACGCAGTATTTT. The encoded protein is CASSLNVGEDTQYF.

The chain employs TRBV7-8 and TRBJ2-5; D possibly corresponds to TRBD1 (6 bases). This CDR3 region has 13 residues. The V end lost 6 bases, the J end lost 9 bases, and 17 bases lay between the germline ends. Germline V CDR1 and CDR2: SGHVS, FQNEAQ. The CDR3 is CASRLDRSRSQYF. Here the CDR3 DNA reads TGTGCCAGCAGACTAGACAGGAGTCGGTCCCAGTACTTC.

The chain recombines TRBV19 with TRBJ1-1; TRBD1 might be the D (5 bases). Trimming shortened V by 8 bases and J by 2 bases, and 24 bases separated the two germline ends. Germline CDR1 LNHDA, CDR2 SQIVND (reference sequence). This CDR3 comprises 17 residues. This chain's CDR3 is CASGRRRGPPENTEAFF. CDR3 coding DNA: TGTGCCAGTGGTAGACGGAGGGGACCCCCTGAAAACACTGAAGCTTTCTTT. Full variable domain (rest looked up from reference TRBV19 and TRBJ1-1): DGGITQSPKYLFRKEGQNVTLSCEQNLNHDAMYWYRQDPGQGLRLIYYSQIVNDFQKGDIAEGYSVSREKKESFPLTVTSAQKNPTAFYLCASGRRRGPPENTEAFFGQGTRLTVV.

The chain combines TRBV6-5 with TRBJ2-2; D not resolved. The germline CDR1 and CDR2 sequences are MNHEY and SVGAGI. V shed 0 bases and J shed 6 bases, with 14 bases lying between them. This CDR3 has 16 amino acids. In DNA, the CDR3 is TGTGCCAGCAGTTACTCGAGTGCTTCAAGGGCCGGGGAGCTGTTTTTT. Amino acid sequence: CASSYSSASRAGELFF.

V usage is TRBV7-6 and J usage is TRBJ1-1, with D perhaps TRBD1 (6 bases). CDR3 length equals 14 residues. Germline CDR1 SGHVS, CDR2 FNYEAQ. The V end was cut by 4 bases, the J end by 1 base, with 10 bases between. The CDR3 coding sequence is TGTGCCAGCAGCTCAGGACAGAAGAACACTGAAGCTTTCTTT. It yields the protein CASSSGQKNTEAFF.

The V gene is TRBV28, the J gene TRBJ2-2; TRBD2 is a possible D gene (6 bases). V lost 3 bases to trimming and J lost 6 bases, with 11 bases between them. The CDR3 runs 14 residues. Germline V gives CDR1 MDHEN, CDR2 SYDVKM. The CDR3 reads CASSLAGRAGELFF. CDR3 coding DNA: TGTGCCAGCAGTTTGGCGGGGCGTGCCGGGGAGCTGTTTTTT.

The chain joins TRBV4-3 to TRBJ1-5; D is possibly TRBD1 (6 bases). CDR1 and CDR2 (germline): LGHNA, YSLEER. The V and J ends lost 0 bases and 7 bases respectively, with 16 bases between them. The CDR3 contains 16 residues. As DNA, the CDR3 is TGCGCCAGCAGCCAAGATCTGGGGGCCCTTAGGCAGCCCCAGCATTTT. This encodes CASSQDLGALRQPQHF.